The present T cell receptor beta chain was sequenced within a study of blood T cell repertoires in COVID-19. Clones were read by immunoSEQ multiplex PCR, and TCRdb kept only the in-frame ones, dropping some. The top ten clones hold about 18% of a sample with around 70,000 clones, 80% of them seen once. The CDR3 is made up of 13 amino acids. V lost 3 bases, J lost 0 bases, and 6 bases lay in between. The germline gives CDR1 MNHEY, CDR2 SMNVEV (reference sequence). This receptor was taken from a man between 65 and 85 years old who had recovered from COVID-19. The genes are TRBV27 and TRBJ2-7; a weak D match, TRBD1 (5 bases). Sequencing was carried out using peripheral blood. The CDR3 sequence: CASSFQGSYEQYF. The CDR3 nucleotides read TGTGCCAGCAGTTTCCAGGGCTCCTACGAGCAGTACTTC.